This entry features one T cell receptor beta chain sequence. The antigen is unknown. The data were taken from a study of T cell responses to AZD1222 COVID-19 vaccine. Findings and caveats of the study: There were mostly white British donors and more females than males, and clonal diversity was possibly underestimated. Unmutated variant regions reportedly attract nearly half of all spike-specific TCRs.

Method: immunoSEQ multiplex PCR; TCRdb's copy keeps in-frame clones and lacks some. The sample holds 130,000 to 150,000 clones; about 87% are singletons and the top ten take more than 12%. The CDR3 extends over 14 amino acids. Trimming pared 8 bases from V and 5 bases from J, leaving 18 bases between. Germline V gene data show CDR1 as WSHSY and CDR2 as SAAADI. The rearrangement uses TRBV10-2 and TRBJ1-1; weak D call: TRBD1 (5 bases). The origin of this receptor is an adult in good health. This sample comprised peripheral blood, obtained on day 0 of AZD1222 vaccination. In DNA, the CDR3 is TGCGCCAGCGGGGGGATTGGCGCGGGGACTGAAGCTTTCTTT. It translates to CASGGIGAGTEAFF.